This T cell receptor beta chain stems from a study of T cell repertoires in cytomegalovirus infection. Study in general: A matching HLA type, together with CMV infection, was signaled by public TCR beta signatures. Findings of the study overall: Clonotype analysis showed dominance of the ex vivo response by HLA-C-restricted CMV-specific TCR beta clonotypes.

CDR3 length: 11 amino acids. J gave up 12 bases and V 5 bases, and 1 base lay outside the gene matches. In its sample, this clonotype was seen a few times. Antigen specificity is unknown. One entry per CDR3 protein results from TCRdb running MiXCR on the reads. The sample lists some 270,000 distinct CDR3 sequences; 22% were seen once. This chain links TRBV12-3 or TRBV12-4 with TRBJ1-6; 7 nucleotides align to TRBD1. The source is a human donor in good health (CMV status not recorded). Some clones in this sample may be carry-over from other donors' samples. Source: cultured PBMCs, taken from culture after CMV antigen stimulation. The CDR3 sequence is CASSRQGPLHF. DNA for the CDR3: TGTGCCAGCAGTCGACAGGGACCCCTCCACTTT.